This T cell receptor beta chain was retrieved from a study of STAT5B mutations in CD4+ large granular lymphocyte leukemia. Notes on this clone: As yet, its antigen is unknown.

CDR1 SEHNR and CDR2 FQNEAQ come from the germline V gene (reference sequence). The junction had 4 bases not matched to a gene; V was cut back by 0 bases and J by 4 bases. The CDR3 sequence is 15 residues long. Study-wide findings and caveats: Compared with healthy controls (2/35), patient top clones favored TRBV06 (8/27).

Clones were sequenced by immunoSEQ multiplex PCR, and TCRdb holds only the in-frame ones, with some missing. In the table there are about 45,000 clones, around 86% of which are singletons. This chain connects TRBV7-9 to TRBJ2-3, with 7 bases fitting TRBD2. The sequenced material came from CD4+ T cells from blood buffy coats. The TCR was taken from a human donor in good health. CDR3 sequence (DNA): TGTGCCAGCAGCTTAGCTTGGACTAGTGCAGATACGCAGTATTTT. Amino acids: CASSLAWTSADTQYF.